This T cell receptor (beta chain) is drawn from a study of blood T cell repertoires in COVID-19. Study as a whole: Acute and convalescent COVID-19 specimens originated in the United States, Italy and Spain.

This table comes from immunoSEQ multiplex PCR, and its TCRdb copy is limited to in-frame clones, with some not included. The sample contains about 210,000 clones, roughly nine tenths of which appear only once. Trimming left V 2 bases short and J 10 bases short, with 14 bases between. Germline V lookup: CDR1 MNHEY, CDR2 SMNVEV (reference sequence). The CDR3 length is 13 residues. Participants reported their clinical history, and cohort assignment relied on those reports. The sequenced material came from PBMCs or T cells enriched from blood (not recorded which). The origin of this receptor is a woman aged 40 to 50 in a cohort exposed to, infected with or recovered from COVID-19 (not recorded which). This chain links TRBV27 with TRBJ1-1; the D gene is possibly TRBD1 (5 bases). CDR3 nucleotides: TGTGCCAGCAGTTTAAGGGGTGACGGGAGAGCTTTCTTT. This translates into CASSLRGDGRAFF.